The 7 T cell receptor beta chains given below trace back to one sample, sequenced in a study of shared clonotypes between healthy human individuals. Profiling relied on immunoSEQ multiplex PCR, and the TCRdb table lists in-frame clones only, not all of them. The sample consists of millions of clones, roughly nine tenths of them appearing once. The sequenced sample consisted of naive CD4+ T cells sorted from blood. Regarding subset: CD45RA+ positively selected. The receptor set was obtained from a man aged 18-30 years in good health.

J is TRBJ1-2 and V is TRBV7-9; 7 nucleotides align to TRBD1. The trim removed 5 bases at V and 6 bases at J, leaving 6 bases unmatched. The CDR3 is 13 amino acids. The germline V gene encodes CDR1 SEHNR and CDR2 FQNEAQ (reference sequence). CDR3: CASSTGVPDGYTF. Written as DNA, the CDR3 is TGTGCCAGCAGCACAGGGGTCCCCGATGGCTACACCTTC.

The gene calls are TRBV5-1 and TRBJ2-6, with D possibly called TRBD1 or TRBD2 (6 bases each). This CDR3 is 16 amino acids long. Trimming stripped 2 bases from V and 4 bases from J, with 13 bases between. The germline V gene has CDR1 SGHRS and CDR2 YFSETQ. This chain's CDR3 is CASSLRGVAGANVLTF. In DNA form, the CDR3 reads TGCGCCAGCAGCTTAAGGGGGGTGGCAGGGGCCAACGTCCTGACTTTC.

This chain connects TRBV5-1 to TRBJ2-3, with D hard to call. The CDR3 extends over 15 amino acids. Deletions cut 3 bases from V and 3 bases from J, with 14 bases between. CDR1 and CDR2 (germline): SGHRS, YFSETQ. The CDR3 DNA reads as TGCGCCAGCAGCTCCGGACGGGTGGGGACAGATACGCAGTATTTT. This encodes CASSSGRVGTDTQYF.

The chain joins TRBV18 to TRBJ2-5; D is uncertain. The CDR3 has 12 amino acids. From germline, CDR1 is KGHSH and CDR2 LQKENI. V lost 4 bases, J lost 4 bases, and 7 bases lay in between. The CDR3 bases are TGTGCCAGCTCACAAGGGTCAGAGACCCAGTACTTC. Translating gives CASSQGSETQYF.

The chain is built from TRBV27 and TRBJ1-1; no reliable D call. CDR1 is MNHEY and CDR2 is SMNVEV in the germline V gene (reference sequence). The CDR3 covers 16 residues. V gave up 1 base and J gave up 3 bases, with 15 bases separating them. DNA for the CDR3: TGTGCCAGCAGTTTATATCGGCCCCCGGGTGACACTGAAGCTTTCTTT. Its protein is CASSLYRPPGDTEAFF.

With regard to this clone: Other DNA sequences in this specimen translate into the identical CDR3. This chain joins TRBV7-8 and TRBJ1-3, with D possibly matching TRBD1 (5 bases). Trimming took off 0 bases at V and 2 bases at J, with 8 bases between the two ends. The germline V gene has CDR1 SGHVS and CDR2 FQNEAQ. This CDR3 has 15 amino acids. The CDR3 region has the DNA TGTGCCAGCAGCTTAGCGCCAGGGCCTGGAAACACCATATATTTT. Amino acids: CASSLAPGPGNTIYF.

As for this clone: Distinct nucleotide sequences in the sample also encode this CDR3. This chain connects TRBV5-1 to TRBJ2-2; D might be TRBD1 (5 bases). The CDR3 totals 15 residues. Germline values: CDR1 SGHRS, CDR2 YFSETQ. V lost 0 bases and J 1 base, leaving 7 bases between the germline ends. CDR3 DNA sequence: TGCGCCAGCAGCTTGGGCACAGGGAACACCGGGGAGCTGTTTTTT. It encodes CASSLGTGNTGELFF.